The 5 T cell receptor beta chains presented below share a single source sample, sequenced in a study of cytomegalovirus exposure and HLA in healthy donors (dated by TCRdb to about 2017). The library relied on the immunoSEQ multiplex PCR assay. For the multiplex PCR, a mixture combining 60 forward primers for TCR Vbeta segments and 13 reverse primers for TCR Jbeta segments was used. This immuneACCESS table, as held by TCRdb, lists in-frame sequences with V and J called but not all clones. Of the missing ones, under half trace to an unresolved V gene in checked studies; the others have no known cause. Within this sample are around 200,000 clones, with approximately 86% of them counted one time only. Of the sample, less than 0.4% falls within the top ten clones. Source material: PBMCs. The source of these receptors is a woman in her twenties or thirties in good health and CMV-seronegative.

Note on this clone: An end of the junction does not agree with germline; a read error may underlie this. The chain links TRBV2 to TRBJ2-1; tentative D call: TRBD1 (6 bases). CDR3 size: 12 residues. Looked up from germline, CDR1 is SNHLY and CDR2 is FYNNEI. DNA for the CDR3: TGTGCCAGCAGTGAAAGGGACAAGGAGCAGTTCTTC. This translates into CASSERDKEQFF.

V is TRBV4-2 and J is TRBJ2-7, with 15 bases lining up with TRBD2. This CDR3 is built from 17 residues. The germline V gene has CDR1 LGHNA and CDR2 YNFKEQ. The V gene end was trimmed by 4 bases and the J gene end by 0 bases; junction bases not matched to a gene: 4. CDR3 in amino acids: CASSPGLAGGISYEQYF. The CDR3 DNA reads TGTGCCAGCAGCCCGGGACTAGCGGGAGGAATCTCCTACGAGCAGTACTTC.

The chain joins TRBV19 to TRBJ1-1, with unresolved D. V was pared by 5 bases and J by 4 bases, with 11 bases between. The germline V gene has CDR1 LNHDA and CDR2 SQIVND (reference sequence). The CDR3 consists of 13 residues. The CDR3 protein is CASSFLGVTEAFF. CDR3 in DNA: TGTGCCAGTAGTTTCCTCGGTGTCACTGAAGCTTTCTTT.

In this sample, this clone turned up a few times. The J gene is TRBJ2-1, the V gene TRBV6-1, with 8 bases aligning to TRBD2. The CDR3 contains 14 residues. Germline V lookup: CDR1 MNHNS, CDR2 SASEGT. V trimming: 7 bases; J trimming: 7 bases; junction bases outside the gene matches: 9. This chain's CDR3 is CASTGRGGLNEQFF. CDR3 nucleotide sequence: TGTGCCAGCACAGGCCGGGGGGGACTAAATGAGCAGTTCTTC.

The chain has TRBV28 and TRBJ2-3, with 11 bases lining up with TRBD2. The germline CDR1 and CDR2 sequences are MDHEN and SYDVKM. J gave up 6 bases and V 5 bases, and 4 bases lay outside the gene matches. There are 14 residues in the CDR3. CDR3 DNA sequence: TGTGCCAGCAGTACTAGCGGGAGTAGCGATACGCAGTATTTT. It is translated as CASSTSGSSDTQYF.